This T cell receptor (beta chain) was profiled in a study of T cell responses to AZD1222 COVID-19 vaccine. General study points: The study identified only five or six AZD1222 recipients as seropositive at baseline.

As concerns this clone: Its target is not known.

Using immunoSEQ multiplex PCR, the repertoire was profiled, and TCRdb retains in-frame clones only, with some absent. The sample carries about 99,000 clones, nearly 90% recorded once. V was clipped by 4 bases and J by 5 bases; unmatched bases: 7. The V gene's germline CDR1 is MNHEY and CDR2 SVGEGT. This CDR3 has 15 amino acids. The V gene is TRBV6-2 or TRBV6-3, the J gene TRBJ2-5, with 10 bases matching TRBD2. The sequence derives from an adult in good health. The sample in question was peripheral blood, obtained on day 0 of AZD1222 vaccination. CDR3 amino acids: CASSSLSGRGETQYF. The CDR3 coding sequence is TGTGCCAGCAGTTCCCTAAGCGGGAGGGGGGAGACCCAGTACTTC.